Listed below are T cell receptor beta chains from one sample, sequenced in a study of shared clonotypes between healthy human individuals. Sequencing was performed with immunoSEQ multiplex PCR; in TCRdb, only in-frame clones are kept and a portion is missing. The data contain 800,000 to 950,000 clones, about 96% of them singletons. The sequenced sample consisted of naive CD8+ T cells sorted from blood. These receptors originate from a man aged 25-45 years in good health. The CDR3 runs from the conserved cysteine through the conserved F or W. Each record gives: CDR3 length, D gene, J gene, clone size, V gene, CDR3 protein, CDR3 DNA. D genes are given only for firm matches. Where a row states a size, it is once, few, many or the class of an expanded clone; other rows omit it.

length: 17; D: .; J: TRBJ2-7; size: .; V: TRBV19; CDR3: CASSIHLPAGDEYEQYF; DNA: TGTGCCAGTAGCATCCACCTTCCGGCAGGAGACGAATACGAGCAGTACTTC
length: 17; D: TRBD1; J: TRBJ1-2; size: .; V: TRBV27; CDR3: CASSFFGTGAAAYGYTF; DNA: TGTGCCAGCAGTTTCTTTGGGACAGGGGCCGCGGCCTATGGCTACACCTTC
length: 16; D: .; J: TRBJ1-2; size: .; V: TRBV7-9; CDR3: CASSLAGRSFNYGYTF; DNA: TGTGCCAGCAGCTTAGCGGGACGGTCCTTTAACTATGGCTACACCTTC
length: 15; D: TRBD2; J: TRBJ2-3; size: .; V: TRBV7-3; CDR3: CASSSLAGDVDTQYF; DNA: TGTGCCAGCAGTTCACTAGCGGGAGACGTAGATACGCAGTATTTT
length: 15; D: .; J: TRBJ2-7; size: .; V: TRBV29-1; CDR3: CSAERRTGALYEQYF; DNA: TGCAGCGCCGAGCGCAGAACAGGCGCCCTCTACGAGCAGTACTTC
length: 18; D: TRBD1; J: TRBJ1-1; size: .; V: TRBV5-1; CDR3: CASIHPTRTGASNTEAFF; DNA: TGCGCCAGCATCCATCCCACCAGGACAGGCGCTAGTAACACTGAAGCTTTCTTT
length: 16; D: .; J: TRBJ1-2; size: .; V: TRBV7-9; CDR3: CASSLSTQGTPYGYTF; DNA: TGTGCCAGCAGCCTAAGTACCCAAGGCACCCCCTATGGCTACACCTTC
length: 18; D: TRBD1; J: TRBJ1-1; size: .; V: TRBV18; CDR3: CASSPKDRQGFGDTEAFF; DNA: TGTGCCAGCTCACCCAAAGACCGACAGGGTTTTGGGGACACTGAAGCTTTCTTT
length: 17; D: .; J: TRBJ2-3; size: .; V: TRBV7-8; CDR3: CASSLERQTSGTDTQYF; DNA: TGTGCCAGCAGCTTAGAAAGGCAGACTAGTGGGACAGATACGCAGTATTTT
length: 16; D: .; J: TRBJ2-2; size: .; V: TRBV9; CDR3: CASSAPSMGLTGELFF; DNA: TGTGCCAGCAGCGCCCCTTCAATGGGACTCACCGGGGAGCTGTTTTTT
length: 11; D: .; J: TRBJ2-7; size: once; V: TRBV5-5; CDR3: CASRQGYEQYF; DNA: TGTGCCAGCAGGCAGGGTTACGAGCAGTACTTC
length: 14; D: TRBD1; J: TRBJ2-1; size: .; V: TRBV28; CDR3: CASRETGDYNEQFF; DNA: TGTGCCAGCAGGGAGACAGGGGACTACAATGAGCAGTTCTTC
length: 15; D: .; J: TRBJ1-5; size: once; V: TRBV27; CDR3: CASSLPRTLGQPQHF; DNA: TGTGCCAGCAGTTTACCGAGGACCCTGGGACAGCCCCAGCATTTT
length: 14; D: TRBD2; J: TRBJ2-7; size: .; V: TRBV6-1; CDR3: CASSEWGGTYEQYF; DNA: TGTGCCAGCAGTGAATGGGGGGGTACCTACGAGCAGTACTTC
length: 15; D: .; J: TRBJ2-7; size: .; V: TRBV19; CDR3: CASSIAEGDTYEQYF; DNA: TGTGCCAGTAGTATAGCGGAAGGGGACACCTACGAGCAGTACTTC
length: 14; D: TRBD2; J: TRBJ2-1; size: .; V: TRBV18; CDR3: CASSPLAAYNEQFF; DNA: TGTGCCAGCTCACCTCTAGCGGCCTACAATGAGCAGTTCTTC
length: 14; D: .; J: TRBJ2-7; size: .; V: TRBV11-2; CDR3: CASSLEQGFYEQYF; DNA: TGTGCCAGCAGCTTAGAACAGGGTTTCTACGAGCAGTACTTC
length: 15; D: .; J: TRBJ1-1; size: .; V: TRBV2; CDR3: CASSDSPGLNTEAFF; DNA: TGTGCCAGCAGTGACTCCCCGGGATTGAACACTGAAGCTTTCTTT
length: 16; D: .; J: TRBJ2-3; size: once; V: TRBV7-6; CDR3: CASSLAVAEGGDTQYF; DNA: TGTGCCAGCAGCTTAGCGGTAGCGGAGGGGGGAGATACGCAGTATTTT
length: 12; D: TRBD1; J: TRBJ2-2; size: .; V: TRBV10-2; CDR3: CATSTGSGELFF; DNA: TGCGCCACCTCGACAGGGAGCGGGGAGCTGTTTTTT
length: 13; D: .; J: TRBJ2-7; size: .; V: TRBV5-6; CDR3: CASSHRDPYEQYF; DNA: TGTGCCAGCAGCCACCGGGATCCCTACGAGCAGTACTTC
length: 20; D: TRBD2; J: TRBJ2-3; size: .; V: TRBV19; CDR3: CASSMGGVRTSGPSTDTQYF; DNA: TGTGCCAGTAGTATGGGCGGGGTCCGGACTAGCGGCCCTAGCACAGATACGCAGTATTTT
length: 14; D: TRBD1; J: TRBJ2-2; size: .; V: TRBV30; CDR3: CAWSWTGGIGELFF; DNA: TGTGCCTGGAGTTGGACAGGAGGAATCGGGGAGCTGTTTTTT
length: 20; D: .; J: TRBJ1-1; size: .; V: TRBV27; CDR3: CASRIFTPARHTGTNTEAFF; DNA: TGTGCCAGCAGAATCTTCACCCCGGCAAGGCATACTGGCACGAACACTGAAGCTTTCTTT
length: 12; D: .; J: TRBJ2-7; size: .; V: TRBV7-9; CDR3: CASSEGTYEQYF; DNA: TGTGCCAGCAGCGAAGGGACCTACGAGCAGTACTTC
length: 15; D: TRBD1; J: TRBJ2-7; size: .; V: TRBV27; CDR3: CASTARTGSRYEQYF; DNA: TGTGCCAGCACCGCACGGACAGGGTCCCGGTACGAGCAGTACTTC
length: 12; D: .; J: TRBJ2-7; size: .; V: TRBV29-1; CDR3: CSVSGLSYEQYF; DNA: TGCAGCGTTAGCGGCCTCTCCTACGAGCAGTACTTC
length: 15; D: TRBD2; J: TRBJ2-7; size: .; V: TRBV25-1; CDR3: CASSDGLAVLYEQYF; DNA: TGTGCCAGCAGTGACGGGCTAGCGGTTCTCTACGAGCAGTACTTC
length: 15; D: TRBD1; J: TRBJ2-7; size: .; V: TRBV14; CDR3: CASSLTRTGRNEQYF; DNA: TGTGCCAGCAGCCTAACTAGGACAGGAAGGAACGAGCAGTACTTC
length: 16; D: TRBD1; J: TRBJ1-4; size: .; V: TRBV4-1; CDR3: CASSQATQGAGEKLFF; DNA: TGCGCCAGCAGCCAAGCCACACAGGGGGCTGGTGAAAAACTGTTTTTT
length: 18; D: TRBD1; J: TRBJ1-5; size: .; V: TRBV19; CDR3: CASSIALATGDSNQPQHF; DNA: TGTGCCAGTAGTATAGCCCTCGCGACAGGGGATAGCAATCAGCCCCAGCATTTT
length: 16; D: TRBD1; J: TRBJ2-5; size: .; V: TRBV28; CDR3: CASSPTDRARKETQYF; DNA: TGTGCCAGCAGTCCAACGGACAGGGCACGAAAGGAGACCCAGTACTTC
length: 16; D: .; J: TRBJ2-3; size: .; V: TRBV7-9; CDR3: CASSSPQDGSTDTQYF; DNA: TGTGCCAGCAGCTCGCCGCAAGATGGGAGCACAGATACGCAGTATTTT
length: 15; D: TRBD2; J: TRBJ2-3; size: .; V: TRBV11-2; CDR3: CASRQLALGTDTQYF; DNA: TGTGCCAGCAGGCAACTAGCGCTTGGCACAGATACGCAGTATTTT
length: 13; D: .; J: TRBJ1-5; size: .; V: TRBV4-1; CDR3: CASSQVNSQPQHF; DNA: TGCGCCAGCAGCCAAGTGAACTCTCAGCCCCAGCATTTT
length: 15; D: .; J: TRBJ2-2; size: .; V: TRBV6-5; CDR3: CASSYSGEFPGELFF; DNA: TGTGCCAGCAGTTACTCGGGGGAGTTTCCCGGGGAGCTGTTTTTT
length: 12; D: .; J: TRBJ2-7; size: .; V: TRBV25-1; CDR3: CASSGDSYEQYF; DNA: TGTGCCAGCAGCGGGGACTCCTACGAGCAGTACTTC
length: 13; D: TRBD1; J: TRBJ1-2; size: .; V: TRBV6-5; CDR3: CASSLQGGFGYTF; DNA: TGTGCCAGCAGTCTACAGGGGGGATTTGGCTACACCTTC
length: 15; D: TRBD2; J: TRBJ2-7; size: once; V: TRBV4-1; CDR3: CASSQDWTSGYEQYF; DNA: TGCGCCAGCAGCCAAGATTGGACTAGCGGCTACGAGCAGTACTTC
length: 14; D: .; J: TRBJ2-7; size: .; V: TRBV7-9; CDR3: CASKIGAGVDEQYF; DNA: TGTGCCAGCAAGATAGGGGCAGGCGTGGACGAGCAGTACTTC
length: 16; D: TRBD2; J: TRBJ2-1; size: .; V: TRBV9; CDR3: CASSGISGRDYNEQFF; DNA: TGTGCCAGCAGCGGAATTAGCGGGAGGGACTACAATGAGCAGTTCTTC
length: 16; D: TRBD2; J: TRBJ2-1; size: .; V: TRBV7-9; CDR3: CASSTYTSVSYNEQFF; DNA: TGTGCCAGCAGCACTTACACTAGCGTTTCCTACAATGAGCAGTTCTTC
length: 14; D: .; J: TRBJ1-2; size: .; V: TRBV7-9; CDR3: CATSQGGPTRGYTF; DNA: TGTGCCACCTCCCAAGGAGGACCTACGAGGGGCTACACCTTC
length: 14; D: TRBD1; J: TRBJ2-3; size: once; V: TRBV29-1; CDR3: CSVKGALPPDTQYF; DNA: TGCAGCGTTAAGGGGGCCCTACCGCCAGATACGCAGTATTTT
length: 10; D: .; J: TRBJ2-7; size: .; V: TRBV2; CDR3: CASRGAEQYF; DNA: TGTGCCAGCCGGGGGGCCGAGCAGTACTTC
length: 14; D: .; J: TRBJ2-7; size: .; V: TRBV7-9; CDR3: CASSSPMAPYEQYF; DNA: TGTGCCAGCAGCTCCCCAATGGCGCCCTACGAGCAGTACTTC
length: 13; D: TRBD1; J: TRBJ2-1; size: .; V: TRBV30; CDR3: CAWGQGLYNEQFF; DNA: TGTGCCTGGGGACAGGGCCTGTATAATGAGCAGTTCTTC
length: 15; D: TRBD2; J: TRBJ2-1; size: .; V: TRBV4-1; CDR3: CASSQEAGVSAEQFF; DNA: TGCGCCAGCAGCCAAGAAGCGGGGGTTTCAGCTGAGCAGTTCTTC
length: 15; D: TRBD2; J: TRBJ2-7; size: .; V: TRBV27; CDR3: CASSLPGLAAYEQYF; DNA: TGTGCCAGCAGTTTGCCGGGACTAGCGGCCTACGAGCAGTACTTC
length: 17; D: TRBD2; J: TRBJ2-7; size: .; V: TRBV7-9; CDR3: CASSLPGLAGGPYEQYF; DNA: TGTGCCAGCAGCCTTCCGGGACTAGCGGGAGGGCCCTACGAGCAGTACTTC
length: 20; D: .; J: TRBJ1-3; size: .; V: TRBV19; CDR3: CASSIDRTGKKSTSGNTIYF; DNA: TGTGCCAGTAGTATAGATCGCACAGGAAAGAAGTCTACCTCTGGAAACACCATATATTTT
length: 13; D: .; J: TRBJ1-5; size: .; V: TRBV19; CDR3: CASSGYTFQPQHF; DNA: TGTGCCAGTAGTGGGTACACGTTCCAGCCCCAGCATTTT
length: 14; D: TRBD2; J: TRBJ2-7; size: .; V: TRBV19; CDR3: CASSKREGREEQYF; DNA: TGTGCCAGTAGTAAACGGGAGGGCCGGGAAGAGCAGTACTTC
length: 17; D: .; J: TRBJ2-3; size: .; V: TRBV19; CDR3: CASSPRARVFSTDTQYF; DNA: TGTGCCAGTAGCCCGCGGGCTCGTGTATTTAGCACAGATACGCAGTATTTT
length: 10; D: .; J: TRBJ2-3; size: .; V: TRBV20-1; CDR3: CSATMDTQYF; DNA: TGCAGTGCTACAATGGATACGCAGTATTTT
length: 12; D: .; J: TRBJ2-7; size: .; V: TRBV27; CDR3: CASTPASGEQYF; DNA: TGTGCCAGCACCCCTGCCAGCGGCGAGCAGTACTTC
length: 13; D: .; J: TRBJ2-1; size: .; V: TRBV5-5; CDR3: CASSLVTDNEQFF; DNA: TGTGCCAGCAGCTTGGTGACCGACAATGAGCAGTTCTTC